This is a list of T cell receptor beta chains from one sample in a study of preoperative IRX-2 immunotherapy in early breast cancer. The table came from immunoSEQ multiplex PCR; TCRdb's copy has only in-frame clones and leaves some out. The table includes 20,000 to 30,000 clones, roughly 74% detected once. This specimen was lymph node tissue, taken before IRX-2 immunotherapy. These receptors all come from a human donor with breast cancer. Both conserved end residues are part of each CDR3. A D gene is named only where the DNA matches it firmly. Not every row has a clone size; where given, it reads once, few, many or a size class.

D gene: TRBD2
V gene: TRBV5-1
CDR3 length: 14
clone size: -
J gene: TRBJ2-3
CDR3 DNA: TGCGCCAGCAGCACCACTAGCGGGGCAGATACGCAGTATTTT
CDR3 protein: CASSTTSGADTQYF

D gene: TRBD1
V gene: TRBV18
CDR3 length: 14
clone size: -
J gene: TRBJ2-5
CDR3 DNA: TGTGCCAGCTCAGCTACAGGGGGACGGGAGACCCAGTACTTC
CDR3 protein: CASSATGGRETQYF

D gene: -
V gene: TRBV5-1
CDR3 length: 15
clone size: -
J gene: TRBJ1-2
CDR3 DNA: TGCGCCAGCAGCTTGGGGTTCGGGACACAGTATGGCTACACCTTC
CDR3 protein: CASSLGFGTQYGYTF

D gene: TRBD2
V gene: TRBV28
CDR3 length: 20
clone size: -
J gene: TRBJ2-2
CDR3 DNA: TGTGCCAGCAGTTTATTGATCGGACTAGCGGGAGTACCGAACACCGGGGAGCTGTTTTTT
CDR3 protein: CASSLLIGLAGVPNTGELFF

D gene: TRBD2
V gene: TRBV10-3
CDR3 length: 16
clone size: -
J gene: TRBJ2-1
CDR3 DNA: TGTGCCATCAGTGAGTCGGCGGGGGGGACGCTGAATGAGCAGTTCTTC
CDR3 protein: CAISESAGGTLNEQFF

D gene: TRBD2
V gene: TRBV7-1
CDR3 length: 15
clone size: -
J gene: TRBJ2-7
CDR3 DNA: TGTGCCAGCAGCCAAGGGCTAGCGGGAGTTCGGGAGCAGTACTTC
CDR3 protein: CASSQGLAGVREQYF

D gene: -
V gene: TRBV6-8
CDR3 length: 14
clone size: -
J gene: TRBJ1-5
CDR3 DNA: TGTGCCAGCAGTTCAGGATATAGCAATCAGCCCCAGCATTTT
CDR3 protein: CASSSGYSNQPQHF

D gene: TRBD1
V gene: TRBV11-3
CDR3 length: 15
clone size: once
J gene: TRBJ1-2
CDR3 DNA: TGTGCCAGCAGCTCCTACGGGACAGCTAACTATGGCTACACCTTC
CDR3 protein: CASSSYGTANYGYTF

D gene: -
V gene: TRBV18
CDR3 length: 14
clone size: -
J gene: TRBJ1-4
CDR3 DNA: TGTGCCAGCTCACCAGACAGGACAAATGAAAAACTGTTTTTT
CDR3 protein: CASSPDRTNEKLFF

D gene: -
V gene: TRBV5-1
CDR3 length: 18
clone size: -
J gene: TRBJ2-1
CDR3 DNA: TGCGCCAGCAGCTTGGCCCTGTTCGGGGGGCTAGGCGACAATGAGCAGTTCTTC
CDR3 protein: CASSLALFGGLGDNEQFF

D gene: -
V gene: TRBV2
CDR3 length: 15
clone size: -
J gene: TRBJ1-4
CDR3 DNA: TGTGCCAGCAGTGAGGCCGTTCTGGAGGGTGAAAAACTGTTTTTT
CDR3 protein: CASSEAVLEGEKLFF